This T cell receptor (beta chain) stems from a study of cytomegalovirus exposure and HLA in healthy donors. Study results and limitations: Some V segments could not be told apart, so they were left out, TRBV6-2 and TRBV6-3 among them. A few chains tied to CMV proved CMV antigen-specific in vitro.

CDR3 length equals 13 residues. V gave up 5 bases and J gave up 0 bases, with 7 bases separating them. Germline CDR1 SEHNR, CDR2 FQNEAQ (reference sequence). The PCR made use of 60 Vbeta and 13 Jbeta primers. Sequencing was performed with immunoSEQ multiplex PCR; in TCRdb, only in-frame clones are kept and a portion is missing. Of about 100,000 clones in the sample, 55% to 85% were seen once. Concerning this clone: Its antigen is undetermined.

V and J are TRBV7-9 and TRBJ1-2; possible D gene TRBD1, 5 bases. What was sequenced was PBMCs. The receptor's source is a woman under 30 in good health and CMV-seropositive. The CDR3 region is CASSATANYGYTF. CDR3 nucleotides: TGTGCCAGCAGCGCGACAGCTAACTATGGCTACACCTTC. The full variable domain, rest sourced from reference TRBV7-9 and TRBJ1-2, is DTGVSQNPRHKITKRGQNVTFRCDPISEHNRLYWYRQTLGQGPEFLTYFQNEAQLEKSRLLSDRFSAERPKGSFSTLEIQRTEQGDSAMYLCASSATANYGYTFGSGTRLTVV.